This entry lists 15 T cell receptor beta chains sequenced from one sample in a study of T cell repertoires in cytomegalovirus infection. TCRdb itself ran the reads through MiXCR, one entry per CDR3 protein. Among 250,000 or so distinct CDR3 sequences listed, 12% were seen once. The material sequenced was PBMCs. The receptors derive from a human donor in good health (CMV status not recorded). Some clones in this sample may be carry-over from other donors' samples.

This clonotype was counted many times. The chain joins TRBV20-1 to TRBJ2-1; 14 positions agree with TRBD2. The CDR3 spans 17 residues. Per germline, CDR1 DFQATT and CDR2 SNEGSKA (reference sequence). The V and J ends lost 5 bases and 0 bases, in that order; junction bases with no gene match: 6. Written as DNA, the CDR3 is TGCAGTGCTCTCTCCGGGACTAGCGGGAGCTCCTACAATGAGCAGTTCTTC. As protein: CSALSGTSGSSYNEQFF.

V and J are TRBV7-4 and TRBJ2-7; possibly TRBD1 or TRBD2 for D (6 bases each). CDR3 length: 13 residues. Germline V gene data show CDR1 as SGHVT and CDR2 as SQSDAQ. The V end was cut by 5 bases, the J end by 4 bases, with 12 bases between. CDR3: CASSKGGFYEQYF. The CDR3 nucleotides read TGTGCCAGCAGCAAAGGGGGGTTTTACGAGCAGTACTTC.

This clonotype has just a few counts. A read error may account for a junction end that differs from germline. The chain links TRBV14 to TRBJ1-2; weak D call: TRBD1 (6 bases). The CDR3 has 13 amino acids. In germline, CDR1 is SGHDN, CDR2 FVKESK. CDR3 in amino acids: CSSSAGTFYGYTF. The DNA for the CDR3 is TGTTCCAGCAGCGCAGGGACATTCTATGGCTACACCTTC.

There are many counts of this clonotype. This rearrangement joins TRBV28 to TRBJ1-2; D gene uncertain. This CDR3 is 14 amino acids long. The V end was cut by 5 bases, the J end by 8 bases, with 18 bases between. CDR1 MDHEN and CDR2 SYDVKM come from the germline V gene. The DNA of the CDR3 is TGTGCCAGCAGTCTACCGGGCCAGGTGAAGGGCTACACCTTC. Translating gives CASSLPGQVKGYTF.

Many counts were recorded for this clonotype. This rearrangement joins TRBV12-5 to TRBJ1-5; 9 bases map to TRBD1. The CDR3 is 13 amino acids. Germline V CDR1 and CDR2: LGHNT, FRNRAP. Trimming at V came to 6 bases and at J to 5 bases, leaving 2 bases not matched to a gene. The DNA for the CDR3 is TGTGCTAGTGGAAGGGACAGGGATCAGCCCCAGCATTTT. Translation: CASGRDRDQPQHF.

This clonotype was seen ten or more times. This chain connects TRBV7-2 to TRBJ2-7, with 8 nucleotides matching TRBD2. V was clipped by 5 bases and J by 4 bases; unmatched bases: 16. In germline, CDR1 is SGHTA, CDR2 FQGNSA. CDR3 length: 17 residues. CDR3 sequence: CASSPHPGSGSQYEQYF. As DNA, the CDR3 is TGTGCCAGCAGCCCACACCCCGGGAGCGGGAGCCAATACGAGCAGTACTTC.

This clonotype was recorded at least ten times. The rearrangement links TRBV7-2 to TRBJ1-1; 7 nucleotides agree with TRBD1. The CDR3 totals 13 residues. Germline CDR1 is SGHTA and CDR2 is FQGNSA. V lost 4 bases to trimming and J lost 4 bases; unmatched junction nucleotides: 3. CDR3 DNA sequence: TGTGCCAGCAGCTGGGGACAGCTCACTGAAGCTTTCTTT. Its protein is CASSWGQLTEAFF.

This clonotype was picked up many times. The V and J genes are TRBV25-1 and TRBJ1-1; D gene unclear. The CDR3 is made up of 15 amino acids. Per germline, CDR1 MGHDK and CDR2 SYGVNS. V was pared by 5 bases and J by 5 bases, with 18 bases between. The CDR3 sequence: CASSQTGIEATEAFF. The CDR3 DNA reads TGTGCCAGCAGTCAAACCGGGATCGAGGCTACTGAAGCTTTCTTT.

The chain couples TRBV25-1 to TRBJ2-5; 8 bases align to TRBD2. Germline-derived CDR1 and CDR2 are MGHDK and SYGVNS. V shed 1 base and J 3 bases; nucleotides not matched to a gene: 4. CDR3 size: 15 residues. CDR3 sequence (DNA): TGTGCCAGCAGTGAATCTAGCGGGCCGGAAGAGACCCAGTACTTC. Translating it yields CASSESSGPEETQYF.

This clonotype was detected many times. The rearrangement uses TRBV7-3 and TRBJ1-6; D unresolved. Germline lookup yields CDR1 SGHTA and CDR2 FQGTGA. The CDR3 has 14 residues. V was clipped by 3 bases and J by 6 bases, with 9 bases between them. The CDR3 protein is CASSLVRSNSPLHF. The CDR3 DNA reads TGTGCCAGCAGCTTGGTCCGGAGTAATTCACCCCTCCACTTT.

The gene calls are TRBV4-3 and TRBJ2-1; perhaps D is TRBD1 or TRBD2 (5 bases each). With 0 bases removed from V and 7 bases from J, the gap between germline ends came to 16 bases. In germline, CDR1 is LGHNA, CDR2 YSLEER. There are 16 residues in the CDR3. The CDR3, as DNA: TGCGCCAGCAGCCAAGATAGGAACGCCTGGGGGAATGAGCAGTTCTTC. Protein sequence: CASSQDRNAWGNEQFF.

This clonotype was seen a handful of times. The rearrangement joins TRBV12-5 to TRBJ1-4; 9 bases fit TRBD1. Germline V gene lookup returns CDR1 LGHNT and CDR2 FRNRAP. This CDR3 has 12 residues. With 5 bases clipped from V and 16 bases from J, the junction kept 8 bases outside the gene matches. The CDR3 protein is CASGPGTGSPFF. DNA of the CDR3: TGTGCTAGTGGTCCGGGGACAGGGAGTCCGTTTTTT.

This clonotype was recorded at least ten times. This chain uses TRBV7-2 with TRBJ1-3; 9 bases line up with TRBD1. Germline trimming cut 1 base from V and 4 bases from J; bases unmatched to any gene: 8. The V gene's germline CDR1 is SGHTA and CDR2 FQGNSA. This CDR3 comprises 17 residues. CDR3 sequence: CASSLVASGTGGNTIYF. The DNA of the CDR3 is TGTGCCAGCAGCTTAGTTGCGTCCGGGACAGGGGGAAACACCATATATTTT. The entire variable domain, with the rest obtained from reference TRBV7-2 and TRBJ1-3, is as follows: GAGVSQSPSNKVTEKGKDVELRCDPISGHTALYWYRQSLGQGLEFLIYFQGNSAPDKSGLPSDRFSAERTGGSVSTLTIQRTQQEDSAVYLCASSLVASGTGGNTIYFGEGSWLTVV.

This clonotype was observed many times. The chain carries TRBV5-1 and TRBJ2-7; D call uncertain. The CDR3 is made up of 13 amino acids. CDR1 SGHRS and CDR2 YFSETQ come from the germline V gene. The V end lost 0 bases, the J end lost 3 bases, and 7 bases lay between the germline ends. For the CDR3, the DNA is TGCGCCAGCAGCTTGGATCTGGGCTACGAGCAGTACTTC. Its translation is CASSLDLGYEQYF.

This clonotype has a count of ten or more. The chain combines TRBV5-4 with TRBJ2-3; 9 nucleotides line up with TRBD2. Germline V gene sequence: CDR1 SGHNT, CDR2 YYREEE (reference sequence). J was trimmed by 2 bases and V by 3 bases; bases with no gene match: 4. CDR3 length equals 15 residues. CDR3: CASSYSGGFTDTQYF. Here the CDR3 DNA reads TGTGCCAGCAGCTACAGCGGGGGGTTCACAGATACGCAGTATTTT. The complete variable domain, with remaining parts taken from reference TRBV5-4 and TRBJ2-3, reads ETGVTQSPTHLIKTRGQQVTLRCSSQSGHNTVSWYQQALGQGPQFIFQYYREEENGRGNFPPRFSGLQFPNYSSELNVNALELDDSALYLCASSYSGGFTDTQYFGPGTRLTVL.